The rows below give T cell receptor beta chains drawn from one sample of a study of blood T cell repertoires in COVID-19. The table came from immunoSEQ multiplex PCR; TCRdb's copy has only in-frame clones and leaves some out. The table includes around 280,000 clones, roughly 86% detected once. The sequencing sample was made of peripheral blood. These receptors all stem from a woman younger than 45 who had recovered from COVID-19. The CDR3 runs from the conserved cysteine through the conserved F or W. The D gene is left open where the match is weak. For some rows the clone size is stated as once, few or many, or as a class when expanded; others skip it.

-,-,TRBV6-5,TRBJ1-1,TGTGCCAGCAGTTACTCCCCGAGCCCAGGGAACACTGAAGCTTTCTTT,CASSYSPSPGNTEAFF
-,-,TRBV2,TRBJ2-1,TGTGCCAGCACCGAGTGGAATGAGCAGTTCTTC,CASTEWNEQFF
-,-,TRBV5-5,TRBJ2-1,TGTGCCAGCAGCTTGGTAAACCAGGGCTACAATGAGCAGTTCTTC,CASSLVNQGYNEQFF
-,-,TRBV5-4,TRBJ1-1,TGTGCCAGCAGCTTGGGCCTAAAGATGAACACTGAAGCTTTCTTT,CASSLGLKMNTEAFF
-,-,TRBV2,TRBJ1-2,TGTGCCAGCAGTCTACGTATCGGTGGCTACACCTTC,CASSLRIGGYTF
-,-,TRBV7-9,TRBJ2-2,TGTGCCAGCAGCTTCAGGGGGACTCTTACCGGGGAGCTGTTTTTT,CASSFRGTLTGELFF
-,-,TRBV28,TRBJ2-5,TGTGCCAGCAGTTCCCCGGGAATGGCCGGGGAGACCCAGTACTTC,CASSSPGMAGETQYF
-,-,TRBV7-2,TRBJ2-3,TGTGCCAGCAGCTTTCTGATAGCGGTCCTCACAGATACGCAGTATTTT,CASSFLIAVLTDTQYF
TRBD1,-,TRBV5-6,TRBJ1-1,TGTGCCAGCAGCTTCGCGACAGGGTCCACTGAAGCTTTCTTT,CASSFATGSTEAFF
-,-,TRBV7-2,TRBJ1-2,TGTGCCAGCAGCTTAGAGGGGTTGAGTGGCTACACCTTC,CASSLEGLSGYTF
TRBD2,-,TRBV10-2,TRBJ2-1,TGCGCCAGCAGTGATGGGACTAGCGGGTACAATGAGCAGTTCTTC,CASSDGTSGYNEQFF
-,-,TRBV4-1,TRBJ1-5,TGCGCCAGCAGCCAGGGAGTTGGGGACAATCAGCCCCAGCATTTT,CASSQGVGDNQPQHF
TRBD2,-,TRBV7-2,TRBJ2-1,TGTGCCAGCAGCTCCCGGACTAGCGGGAGTGTCGATGAGCAGTTCTTC,CASSSRTSGSVDEQFF
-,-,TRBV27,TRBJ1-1,TGTGCCAGCAGCCAACAGGGGAACACTGAAGCTTTCTTT,CASSQQGNTEAFF
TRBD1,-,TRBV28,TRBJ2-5,TGTGCCAGCAGTGGGGACAGGGCGACCCAGTACTTC,CASSGDRATQYF
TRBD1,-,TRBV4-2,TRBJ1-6,TGTGCCAGCAGAGAAACGGGACAGGGGTCTTCACCCCTCCACTTT,CASRETGQGSSPLHF
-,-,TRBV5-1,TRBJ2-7,TGCGCCAGCAGCTTTGTGGGGGCGTCCTACGAGCAGTACTTC,CASSFVGASYEQYF
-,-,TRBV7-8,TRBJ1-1,TGTGCCAGCAGCAGTGTCGGGGGGTTCGACACTGAAGCTTTCTTT,CASSSVGGFDTEAFF
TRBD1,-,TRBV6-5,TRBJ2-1,TGTGCCAGCACCCTGACAGGGATTGAGCAGTTCTTC,CASTLTGIEQFF
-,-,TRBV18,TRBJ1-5,TGTGCCAGCTCACCCCAGGGTGGGAGCAATCAGCCCCAGCATTTT,CASSPQGGSNQPQHF
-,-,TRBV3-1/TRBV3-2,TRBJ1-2,TGTGCCAGCAGCCAAGATAATTACAGGCGCTATGGCTACACCTTC,CASSQDNYRRYGYTF
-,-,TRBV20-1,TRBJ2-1,TGCAGTGCTAGACGCGGTTATGAGCAGTTCTTC,CSARRGYEQFF
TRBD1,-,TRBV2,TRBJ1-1,TGTGCCAGCCTCCGGGGACAGGGGGCAACTGAAGCTTTCTTT,CASLRGQGATEAFF
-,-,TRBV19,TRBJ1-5,TGTGCCAGTAGTACCCGGGACACCGAGCCCCAGCATTTT,CASSTRDTEPQHF
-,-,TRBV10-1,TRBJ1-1,TGCGCCAGCAGTGAGACACCCAGGACTGAAGCTTTCTTT,CASSETPRTEAFF
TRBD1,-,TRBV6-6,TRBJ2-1,TGTGCCAGTGGATCGGGACAGGGGGCGGGTAATGAGCAGTTCTTC,CASGSGQGAGNEQFF
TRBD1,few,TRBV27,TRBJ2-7,TGTGCCAGCAGCATCAGGGGGCAGGCCTACGAGCAGTACTTC,CASSIRGQAYEQYF
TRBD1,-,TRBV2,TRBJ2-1,TGTGCCAGCATTACGACAGGGCCTGCCTACAATGAGCAGTTCTTC,CASITTGPAYNEQFF